This T cell receptor (beta chain) was sequenced in a study of control samples from healthy donors and cancer patients (TCRdb year 2020). CDR1 and CDR2 were assigned from the germline V gene as SGHRS and YFSETQ. At the junction V is shortened by 6 bases and J by 5 bases; bases outside the gene matches: 12. The CDR3 goes from the cysteine to the phenylalanine over 15 residues. Only the CDR3 part of the read is kept: 45 bases, read in frame from the first base. Comment on this clone: Its antigen has not been determined. No much larger clonotype is one base removed from it; base qualities were not supplied.

The protocol used for the library was the immunoSEQ multiplex PCR assay. TCRdb took this table from immuneACCESS and kept in-frame rearrangements with V and J called. Such tables lack part of the clones; where checked against another copy, unresolved V genes explain under half of the gap, and the rest is unexplained. This sample lists just under 150,000 clones; about 90% were detected once. The top ten hold approximately 3.2% of the sample. The TCR comes from a man aged 25-45 years in good health. Sequenced sample: blood. The V and J segments used are TRBV5-1 and TRBJ1-2; 8 junctional bases match TRBD1. The DNA reads as follows: TGCGCCAGCACTCAGCTCGGACAGGGAGAATATGGCTACACCTTC. Its protein reads: CASTQLGQGEYGYTF.